Here is one TCR beta chain with its context. This entry comes from a study of shared clonotypes between healthy human individuals. Sequencing used immunoSEQ multiplex PCR; TCRdb keeps in-frame clones, though not all of them. The table records fewer than 1 million clones, roughly 96% of them present only once. Positive CCR7 selection of CD45RO-negative cells yielded the naive CD8 cells, and terminally differentiated effector memory CD45RA+ cells were excluded. The germline V gene encodes CDR1 LGHNA and CDR2 YSLEER. The CDR3 totals 14 residues. Trimming cost V 2 bases and J 5 bases, with 12 bases left between them.

The sample was naive CD8+ T cells sorted from blood. This sequence originates from a man between 25 and 39 years old in good health. The chain combines TRBV4-3 with TRBJ1-1; weak D call: TRBD1 (5 bases). The CDR3 DNA reads TGCGCCAGCAGCCAACAAGCCGGGGGGACTGAAGCTTTCTTT. Translation gives CASSQQAGGTEAFF.